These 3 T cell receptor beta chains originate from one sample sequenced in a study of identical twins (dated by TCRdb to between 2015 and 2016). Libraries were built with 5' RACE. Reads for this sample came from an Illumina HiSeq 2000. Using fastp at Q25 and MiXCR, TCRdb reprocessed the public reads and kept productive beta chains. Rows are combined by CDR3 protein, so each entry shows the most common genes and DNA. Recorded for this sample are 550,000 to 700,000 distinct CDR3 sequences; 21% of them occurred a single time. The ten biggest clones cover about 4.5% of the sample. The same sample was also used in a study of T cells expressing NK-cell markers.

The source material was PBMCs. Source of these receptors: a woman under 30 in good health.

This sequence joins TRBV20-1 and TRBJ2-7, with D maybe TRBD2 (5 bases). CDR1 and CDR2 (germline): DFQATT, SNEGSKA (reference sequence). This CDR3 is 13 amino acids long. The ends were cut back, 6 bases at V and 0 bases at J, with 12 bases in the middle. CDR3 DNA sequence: TGCAGTGCCTGGAGGCCCCCCTCCTACGAGCAGTACTTC. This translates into CSAWRPPSYEQYF.

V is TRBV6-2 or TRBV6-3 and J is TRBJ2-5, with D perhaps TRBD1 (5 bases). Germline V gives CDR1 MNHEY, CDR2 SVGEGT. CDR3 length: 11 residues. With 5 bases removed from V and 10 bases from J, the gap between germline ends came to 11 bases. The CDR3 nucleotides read TGTGCCAGCAGTCCTAGGGGAAGCCAGTACTTC. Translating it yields CASSPRGSQYF.

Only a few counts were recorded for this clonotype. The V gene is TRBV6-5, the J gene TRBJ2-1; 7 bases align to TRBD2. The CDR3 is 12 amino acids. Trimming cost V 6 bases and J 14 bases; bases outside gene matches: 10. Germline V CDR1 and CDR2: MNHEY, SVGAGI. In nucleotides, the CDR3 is TGTGCCAGCAGCTTCGGGGGACTATCAAAGTTCTTC. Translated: CASSFGGLSKFF.